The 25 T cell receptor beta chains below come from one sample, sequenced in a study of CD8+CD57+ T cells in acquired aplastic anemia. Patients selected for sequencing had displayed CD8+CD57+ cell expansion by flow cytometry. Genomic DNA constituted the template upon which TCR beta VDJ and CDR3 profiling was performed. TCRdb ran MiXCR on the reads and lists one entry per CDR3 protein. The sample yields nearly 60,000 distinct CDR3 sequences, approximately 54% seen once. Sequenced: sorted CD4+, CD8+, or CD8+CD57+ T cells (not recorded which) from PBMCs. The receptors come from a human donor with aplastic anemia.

The CDR3 DNA is TGCAGTGCTAGACCGCCGGGACAGGGCTACGAGCAGTACTTC. Amino acids: CSARPPGQGYEQYF. This sequence joins TRBV20-1 and TRBJ2-7; 9 bases fit TRBD1. V trimming: 2 bases; J trimming: 3 bases; junction bases outside the gene matches: 5. This CDR3 has 14 amino acids. The germline V gene has CDR1 DFQATT and CDR2 SNEGSKA (reference sequence).

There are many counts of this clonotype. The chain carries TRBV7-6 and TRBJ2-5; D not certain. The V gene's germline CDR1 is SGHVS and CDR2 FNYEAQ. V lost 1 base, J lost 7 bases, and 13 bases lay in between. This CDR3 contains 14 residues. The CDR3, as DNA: TGTGCCAGCAGCTTAGGGCTAGGCGATTGGACCCAGTACTTC. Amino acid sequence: CASSLGLGDWTQYF. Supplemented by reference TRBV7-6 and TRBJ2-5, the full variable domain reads GAGVSQSPRYKVTKRGQDVALRCDPISGHVSLYWYRQALGQGPEFLTYFNYEAQQDKSGLPNDRFSAERPEGSISTLTIQRTEQRDSAMYRCASSLGLGDWTQYFGPGTRLLVL.

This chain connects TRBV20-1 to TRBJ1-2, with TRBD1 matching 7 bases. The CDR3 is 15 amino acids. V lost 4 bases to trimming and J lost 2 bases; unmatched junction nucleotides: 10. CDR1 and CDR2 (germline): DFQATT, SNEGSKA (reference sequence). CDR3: CSATPVPGGNYGYTF. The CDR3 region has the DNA TGCAGTGCTACCCCAGTACCAGGGGGGAACTATGGCTACACCTTC.

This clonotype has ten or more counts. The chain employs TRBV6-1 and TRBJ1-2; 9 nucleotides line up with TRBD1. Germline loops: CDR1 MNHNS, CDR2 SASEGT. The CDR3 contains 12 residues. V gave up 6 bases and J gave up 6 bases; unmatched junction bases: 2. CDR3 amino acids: CASSTGGHGYTF. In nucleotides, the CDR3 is TGTGCCAGCAGCACAGGGGGCCATGGCTACACCTTC.

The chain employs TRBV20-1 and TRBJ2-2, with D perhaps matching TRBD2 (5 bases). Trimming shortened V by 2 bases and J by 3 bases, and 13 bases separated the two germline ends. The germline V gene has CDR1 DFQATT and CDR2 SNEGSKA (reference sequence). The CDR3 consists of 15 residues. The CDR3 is CSARKVSGYTGELFF. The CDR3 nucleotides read TGCAGTGCTAGAAAAGTCAGCGGATACACCGGGGAGCTGTTTTTT.

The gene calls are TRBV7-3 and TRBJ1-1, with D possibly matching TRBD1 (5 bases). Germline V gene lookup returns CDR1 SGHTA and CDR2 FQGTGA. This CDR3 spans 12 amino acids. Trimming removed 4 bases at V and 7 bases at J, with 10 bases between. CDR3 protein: CASSSRGVEAFF. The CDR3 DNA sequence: TGTGCCAGCAGCTCGAGGGGAGTTGAAGCTTTCTTT.

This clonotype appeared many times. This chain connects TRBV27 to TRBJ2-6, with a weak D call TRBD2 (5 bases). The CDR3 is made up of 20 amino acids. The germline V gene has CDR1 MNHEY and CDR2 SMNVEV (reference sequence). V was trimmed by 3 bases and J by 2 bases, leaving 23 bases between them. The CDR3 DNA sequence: TGTGCCAGCAGTTTGGTTATTGGGAGATTCGGGGAAACTGGGGCCAACGTCCTGACTTTC. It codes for CASSLVIGRFGETGANVLTF.

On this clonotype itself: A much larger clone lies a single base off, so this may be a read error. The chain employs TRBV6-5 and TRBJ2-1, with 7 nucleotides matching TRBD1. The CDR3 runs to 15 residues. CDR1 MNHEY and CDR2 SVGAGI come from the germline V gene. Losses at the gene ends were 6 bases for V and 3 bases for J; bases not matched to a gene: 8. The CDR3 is CASRYDRDRYNEQFF. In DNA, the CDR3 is TGTGCCAGCAGATACGACAGGGATCGCTACAATGAGCAGTTCTTC.

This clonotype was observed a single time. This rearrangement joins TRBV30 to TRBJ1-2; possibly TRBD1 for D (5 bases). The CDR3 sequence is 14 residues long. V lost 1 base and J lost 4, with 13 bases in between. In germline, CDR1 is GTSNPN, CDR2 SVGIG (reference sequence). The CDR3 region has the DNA TGTGCCTGGAGTGCCGGCGCGGGGGGCTATGGCTACACCTTC. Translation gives CAWSAGAGGYGYTF.

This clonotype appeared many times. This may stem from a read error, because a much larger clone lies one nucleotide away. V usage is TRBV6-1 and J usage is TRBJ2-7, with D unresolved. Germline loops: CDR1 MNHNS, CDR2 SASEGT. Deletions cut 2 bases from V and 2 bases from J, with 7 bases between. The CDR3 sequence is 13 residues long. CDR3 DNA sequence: TGTGCCAGCAGTGAAATAGGTGCCTACGAGCAGTACTTC. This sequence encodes CASSEIGAYEQYF.

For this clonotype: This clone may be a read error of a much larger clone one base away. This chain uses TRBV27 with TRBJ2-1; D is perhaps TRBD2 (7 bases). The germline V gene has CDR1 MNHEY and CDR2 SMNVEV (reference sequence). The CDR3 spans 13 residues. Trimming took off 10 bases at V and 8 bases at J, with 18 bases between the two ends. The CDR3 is CANSLWGGHEQFF. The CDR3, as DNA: TGTGCCAACAGCCTGTGGGGGGGCCATGAGCAGTTCTTC.

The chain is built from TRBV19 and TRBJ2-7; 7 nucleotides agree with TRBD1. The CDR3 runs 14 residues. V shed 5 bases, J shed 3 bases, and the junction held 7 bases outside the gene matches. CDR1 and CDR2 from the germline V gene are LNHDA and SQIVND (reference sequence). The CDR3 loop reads CASSSTGALYEQYF. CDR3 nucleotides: TGTGCCAGTAGTTCAACAGGGGCCCTCTACGAGCAGTACTTC.

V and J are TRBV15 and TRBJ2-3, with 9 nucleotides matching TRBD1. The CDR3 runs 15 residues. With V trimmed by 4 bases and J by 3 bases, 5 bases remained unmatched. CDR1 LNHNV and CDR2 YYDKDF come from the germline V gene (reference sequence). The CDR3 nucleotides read TGTGCCACCAGCAAGGACAGGGGCCCAACAGATACGCAGTATTTT. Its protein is CATSKDRGPTDTQYF.

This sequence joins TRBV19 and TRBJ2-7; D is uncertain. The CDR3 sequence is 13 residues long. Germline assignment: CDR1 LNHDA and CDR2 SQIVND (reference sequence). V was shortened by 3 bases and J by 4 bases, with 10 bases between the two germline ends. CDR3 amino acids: CASSMAMEYEQYF. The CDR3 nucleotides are TGTGCCAGTAGTATGGCTATGGAGTACGAGCAGTACTTC.

DNA of the CDR3: TGTGCCATCAGTGAGTCTCGGGGCAGGGGCCCTTCAGGCTACACCTTC. It encodes CAISESRGRGPSGYTF. V is TRBV10-3 and J is TRBJ1-2; a possible D gene is TRBD1 (6 bases). The germline V and J ends were trimmed by 0 bases and 8 bases, with 19 bases remaining between them. The CDR3 totals 16 residues. CDR1 ENHRY and CDR2 SYGVKD come from the germline V gene.

CDR3 nucleotides: TGTGCCAGCAGCTTAGCAGGAGGGACTGGGGCCAACGTCCTGACTTTC. It codes for CASSLAGGTGANVLTF. This chain connects TRBV7-2 to TRBJ2-6, with D possibly TRBD2 on 6 matching bases. Germline V CDR1 and CDR2: SGHTA, FQGNSA. V dropped 0 bases and J dropped 2 bases, with 8 bases sitting between them. The length of the CDR3 is 16 residues.

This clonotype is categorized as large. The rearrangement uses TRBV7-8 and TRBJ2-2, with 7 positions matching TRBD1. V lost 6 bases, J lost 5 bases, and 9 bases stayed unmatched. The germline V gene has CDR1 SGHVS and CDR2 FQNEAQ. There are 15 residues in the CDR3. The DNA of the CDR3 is TGTGCCAGCAGTTCCGGGACAGAGTATACCGGGGAGCTGTTTTTT. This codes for CASSSGTEYTGELFF.

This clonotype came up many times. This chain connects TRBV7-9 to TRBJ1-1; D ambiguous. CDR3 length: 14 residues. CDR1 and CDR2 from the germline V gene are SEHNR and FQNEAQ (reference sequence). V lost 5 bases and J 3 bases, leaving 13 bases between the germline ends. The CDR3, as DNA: TGTGCCAGCAGCGGGATCAAGGCCGACACTGAAGCTTTCTTT. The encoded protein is CASSGIKADTEAFF.

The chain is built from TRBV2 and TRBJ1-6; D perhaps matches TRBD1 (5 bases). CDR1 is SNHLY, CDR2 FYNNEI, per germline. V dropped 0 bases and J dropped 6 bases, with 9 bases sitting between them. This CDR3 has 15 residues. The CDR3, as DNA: TGTGCCAGCAGTGAAGCGATCGGGGCTAATTCACCCCTCCACTTT. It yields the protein CASSEAIGANSPLHF.

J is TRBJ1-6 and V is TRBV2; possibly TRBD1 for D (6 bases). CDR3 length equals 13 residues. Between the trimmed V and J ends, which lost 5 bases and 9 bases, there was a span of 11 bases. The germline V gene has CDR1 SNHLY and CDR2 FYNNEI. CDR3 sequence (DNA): TGTGCCAGCAGTTTAACAGGGAGTTCACCCCTCCACTTT. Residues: CASSLTGSSPLHF. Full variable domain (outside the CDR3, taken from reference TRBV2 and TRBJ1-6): EPEVTQTPSHQVTQMGQEVILRCVPISNHLYFYWYRQILGQKVEFLVSFYNNEISEKSEIFDDQFSVERPDGSNFTLKIRSTKLEDSAMYFCASSLTGSSPLHFGNGTRLTVT.

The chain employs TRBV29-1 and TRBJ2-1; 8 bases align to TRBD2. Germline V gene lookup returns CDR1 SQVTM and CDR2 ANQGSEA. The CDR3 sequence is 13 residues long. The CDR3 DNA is TGCACCGCGTCGGGGGGGCCGGTAAATGAGCAGTTCTTC. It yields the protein CTASGGPVNEQFF.

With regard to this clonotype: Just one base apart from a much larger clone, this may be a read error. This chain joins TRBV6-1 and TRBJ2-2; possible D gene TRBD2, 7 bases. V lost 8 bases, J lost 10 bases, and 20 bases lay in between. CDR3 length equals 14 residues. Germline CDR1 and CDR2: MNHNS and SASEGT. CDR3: CASLGGRDLEELFF. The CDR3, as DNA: TGTGCCAGCTTGGGGGGGCGGGACCTGGAGGAGCTGTTTTTT.

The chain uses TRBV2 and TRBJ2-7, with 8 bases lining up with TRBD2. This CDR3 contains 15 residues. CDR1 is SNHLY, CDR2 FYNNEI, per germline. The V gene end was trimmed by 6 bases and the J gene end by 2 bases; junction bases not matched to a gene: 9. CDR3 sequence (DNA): TGTGCCAGCAGAGACCCAGGGACTAGGGCCTACGAGCAGTACTTC. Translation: CASRDPGTRAYEQYF.

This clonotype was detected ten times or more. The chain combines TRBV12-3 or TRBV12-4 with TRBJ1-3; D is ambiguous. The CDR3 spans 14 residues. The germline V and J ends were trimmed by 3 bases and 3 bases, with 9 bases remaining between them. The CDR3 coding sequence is TGTGCCAGCAGTTTTCAAGGGAGTGGAAACACCATATATTTT. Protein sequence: CASSFQGSGNTIYF.

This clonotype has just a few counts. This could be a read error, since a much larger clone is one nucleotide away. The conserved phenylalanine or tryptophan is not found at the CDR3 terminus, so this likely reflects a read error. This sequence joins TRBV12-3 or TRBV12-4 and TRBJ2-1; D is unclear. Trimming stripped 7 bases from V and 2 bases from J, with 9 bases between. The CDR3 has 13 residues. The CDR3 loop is CASNSGPYNEQFL. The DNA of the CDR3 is TGTGCCAGCAATTCAGGCCCCTACAATGAGCAGTTCCTC.